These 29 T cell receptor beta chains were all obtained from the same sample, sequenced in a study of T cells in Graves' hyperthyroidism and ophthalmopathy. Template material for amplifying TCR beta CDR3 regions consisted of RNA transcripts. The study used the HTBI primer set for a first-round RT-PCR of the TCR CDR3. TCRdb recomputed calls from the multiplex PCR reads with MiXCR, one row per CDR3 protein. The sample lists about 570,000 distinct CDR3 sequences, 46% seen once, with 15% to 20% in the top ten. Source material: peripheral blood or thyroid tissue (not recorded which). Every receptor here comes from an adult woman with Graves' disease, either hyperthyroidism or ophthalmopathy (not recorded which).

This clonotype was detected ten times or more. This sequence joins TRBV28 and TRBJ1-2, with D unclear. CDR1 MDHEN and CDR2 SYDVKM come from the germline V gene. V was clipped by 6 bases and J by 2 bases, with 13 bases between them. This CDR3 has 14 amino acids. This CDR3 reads CASSRSAGNYGYTF. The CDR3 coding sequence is TGTGCCAGCAGCCGTTCGGCGGGGAACTATGGCTACACCTTC.

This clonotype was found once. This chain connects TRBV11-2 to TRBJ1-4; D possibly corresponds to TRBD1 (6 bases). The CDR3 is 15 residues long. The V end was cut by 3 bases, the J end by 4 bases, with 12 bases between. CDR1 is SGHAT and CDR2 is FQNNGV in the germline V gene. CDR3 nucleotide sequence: TGTGCCAGCAGCTTCGACAGGAACAATAATGAAAAACTGTTTTTT. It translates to CASSFDRNNNEKLFF. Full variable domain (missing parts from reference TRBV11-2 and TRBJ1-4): EAGVAQSPRYKIIEKRQSVAFWCNPISGHATLYWYQQILGQGPKLLIQFQNNGVVDDSQLPKDRFSAERLKGVDSTLKIQPAKLEDSAVYLCASSFDRNNNEKLFFGSGTQLSVL.

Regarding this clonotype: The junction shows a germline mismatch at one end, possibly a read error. The CDR3 bases are TGTGCCAGCAGTTTAAGTAGCGGGAGGGCCACCCAGTACTTC. It codes for CASSLSSGRATQYF. The rearrangement joins TRBV7-3 to TRBJ2-5; 11 nucleotides line up with TRBD2. Germline V CDR1 and CDR2: SGHTA, FQGTGA. This CDR3 is 14 amino acids long.

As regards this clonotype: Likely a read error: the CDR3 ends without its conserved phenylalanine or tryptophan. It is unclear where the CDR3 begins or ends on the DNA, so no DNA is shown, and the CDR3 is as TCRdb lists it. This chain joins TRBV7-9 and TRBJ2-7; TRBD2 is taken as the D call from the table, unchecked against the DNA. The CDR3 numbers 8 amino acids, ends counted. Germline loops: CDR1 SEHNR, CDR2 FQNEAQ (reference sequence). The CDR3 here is CASSLIAG.

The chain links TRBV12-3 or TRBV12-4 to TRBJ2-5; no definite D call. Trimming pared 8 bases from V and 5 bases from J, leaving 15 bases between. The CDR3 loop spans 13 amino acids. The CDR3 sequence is CASAGLDGETQYF. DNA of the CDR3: TGTGCCAGCGCAGGCCTCGACGGGGAGACCCAGTACTTC.

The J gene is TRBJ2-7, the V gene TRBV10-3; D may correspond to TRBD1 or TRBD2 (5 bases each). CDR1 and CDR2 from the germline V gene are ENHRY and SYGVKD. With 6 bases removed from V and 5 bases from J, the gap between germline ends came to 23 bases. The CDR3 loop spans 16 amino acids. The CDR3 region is CAIRDSKGQFLDEQYF. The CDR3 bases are TGTGCCATCAGGGACTCAAAGGGGCAATTTCTCGACGAGCAGTACTTC.

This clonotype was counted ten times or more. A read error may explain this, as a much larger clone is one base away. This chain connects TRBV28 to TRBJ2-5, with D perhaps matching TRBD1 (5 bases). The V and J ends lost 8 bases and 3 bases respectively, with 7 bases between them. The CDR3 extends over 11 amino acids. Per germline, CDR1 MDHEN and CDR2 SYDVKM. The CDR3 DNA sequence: TGTGCCAGCGGGGCGGAAGAGACCCAGTACTTC. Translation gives CASGAEETQYF.

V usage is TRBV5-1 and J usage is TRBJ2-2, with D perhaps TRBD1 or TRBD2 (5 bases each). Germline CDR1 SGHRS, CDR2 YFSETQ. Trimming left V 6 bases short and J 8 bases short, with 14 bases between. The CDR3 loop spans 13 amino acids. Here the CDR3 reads CASTQRGPGELFF. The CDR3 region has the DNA TGCGCCAGCACACAGAGGGGACCGGGGGAGCTGTTTTTT.

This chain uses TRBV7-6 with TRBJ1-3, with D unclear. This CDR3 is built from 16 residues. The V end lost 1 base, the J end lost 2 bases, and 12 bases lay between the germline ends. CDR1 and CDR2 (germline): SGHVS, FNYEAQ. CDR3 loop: CASSLGGFDTGNTIYF. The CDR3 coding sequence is TGTGCCAGCAGCTTAGGAGGTTTCGACACTGGAAACACCATATATTTT. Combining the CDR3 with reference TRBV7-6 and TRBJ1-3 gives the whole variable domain GAGVSQSPRYKVTKRGQDVALRCDPISGHVSLYWYRQALGQGPEFLTYFNYEAQQDKSGLPNDRFSAERPEGSISTLTIQRTEQRDSAMYRCASSLGGFDTGNTIYFGEGSWLTVV.

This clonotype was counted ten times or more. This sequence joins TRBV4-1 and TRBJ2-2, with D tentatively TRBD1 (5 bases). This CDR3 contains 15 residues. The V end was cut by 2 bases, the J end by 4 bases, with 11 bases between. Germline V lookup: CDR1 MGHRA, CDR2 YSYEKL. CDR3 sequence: CASSQRLGATGELFF. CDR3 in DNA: TGCGCCAGCAGCCAAAGGTTAGGGGCCACCGGGGAGCTGTTTTTT.

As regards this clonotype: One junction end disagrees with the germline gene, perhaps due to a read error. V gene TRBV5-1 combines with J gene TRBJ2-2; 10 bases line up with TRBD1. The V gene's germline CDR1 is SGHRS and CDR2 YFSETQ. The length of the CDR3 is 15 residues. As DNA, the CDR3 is TGTGCCAGCAGCACAACCGGGACAGGGGCCGGGGAGCTGTTTTTT. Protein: CASSTTGTGAGELFF. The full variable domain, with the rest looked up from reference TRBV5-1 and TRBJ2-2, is KAGVTQTPRYLIKTRGQQVTLSCSPISGHRSVSWYQQTPGQGLQFLFEYFSETQRNKGNFPGRFSGRQFSNSRSEMNVSTLELGDSALYLCASSTTGTGAGELFFGEGSRLTVL.

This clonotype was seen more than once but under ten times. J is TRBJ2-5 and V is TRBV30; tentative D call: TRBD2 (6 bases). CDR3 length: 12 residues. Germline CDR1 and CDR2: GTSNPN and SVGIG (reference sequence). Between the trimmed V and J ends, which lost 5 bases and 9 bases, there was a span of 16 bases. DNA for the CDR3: TGTGCCTGGGGACGGGGTCCGGGGGCCCAGTACTTC. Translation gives CAWGRGPGAQYF.

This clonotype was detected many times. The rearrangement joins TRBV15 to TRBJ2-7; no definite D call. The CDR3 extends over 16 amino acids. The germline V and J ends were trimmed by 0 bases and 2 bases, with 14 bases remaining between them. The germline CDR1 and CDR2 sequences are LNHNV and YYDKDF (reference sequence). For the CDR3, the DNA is TGTGCCACCAGCAGAGATCAGTTAGTAGGGACCTACGAGCAGTACTTC. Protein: CATSRDQLVGTYEQYF. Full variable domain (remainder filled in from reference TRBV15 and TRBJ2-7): DAMVIQNPRYQVTQFGKPVTLSCSQTLNHNVMYWYQQKSSQAPKLLFHYYDKDFNNEADTPDNFQSRRPNTSFCFLDIRSPGLGDTAMYLCATSRDQLVGTYEQYFGPGTRLTVT.

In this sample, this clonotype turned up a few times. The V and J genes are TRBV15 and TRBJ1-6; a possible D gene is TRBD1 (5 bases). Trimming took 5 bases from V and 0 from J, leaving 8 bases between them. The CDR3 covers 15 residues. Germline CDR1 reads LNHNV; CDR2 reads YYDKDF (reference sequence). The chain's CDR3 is CATSPDSSYNSPLHF. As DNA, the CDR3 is TGTGCCACCAGCCCAGACAGCTCCTATAATTCACCCCTCCACTTT.

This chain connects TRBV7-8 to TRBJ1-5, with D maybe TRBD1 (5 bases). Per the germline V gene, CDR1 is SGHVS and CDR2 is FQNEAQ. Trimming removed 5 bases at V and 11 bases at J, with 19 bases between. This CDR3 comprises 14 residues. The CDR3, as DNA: TGTGCCAGCAGCCTGGAGTTGGGGGGAGGGACCCAGCATTTT. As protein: CASSLELGGGTQHF.

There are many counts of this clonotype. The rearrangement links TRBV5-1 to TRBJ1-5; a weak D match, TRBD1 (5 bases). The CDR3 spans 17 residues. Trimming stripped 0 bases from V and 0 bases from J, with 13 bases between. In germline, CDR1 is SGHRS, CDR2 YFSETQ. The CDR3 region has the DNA TGCGCCAGCAGCTTGGGCGACAGTTCTTATAGCAATCAGCCCCAGCATTTT. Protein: CASSLGDSSYSNQPQHF.

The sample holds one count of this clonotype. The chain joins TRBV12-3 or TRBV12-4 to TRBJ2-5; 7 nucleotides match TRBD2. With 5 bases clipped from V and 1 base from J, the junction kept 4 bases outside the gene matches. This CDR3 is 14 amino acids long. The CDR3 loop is CASSRTRPQETQYF. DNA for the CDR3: TGTGCCAGCAGTAGGACTAGGCCCCAAGAGACCCAGTACTTC.

The CDR3 sequence: CASSLDGEELFF. The CDR3 nucleotides read TGTGCCAGCAGCTTGGACGGCGAGGAGCTGTTTTTT. This chain uses TRBV5-8 with TRBJ2-2; D gene ambiguous. Trimming took off 0 bases at V and 10 bases at J, with 7 bases between the two ends. The germline V gene has CDR1 SGHTS and CDR2 YDEGEE. The CDR3 loop spans 12 amino acids.

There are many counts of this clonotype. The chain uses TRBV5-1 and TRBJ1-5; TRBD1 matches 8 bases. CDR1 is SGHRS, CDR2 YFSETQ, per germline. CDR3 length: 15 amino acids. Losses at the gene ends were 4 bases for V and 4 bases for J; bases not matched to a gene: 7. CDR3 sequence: CASSPKTGANQPQHF. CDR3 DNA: TGCGCCAGCAGCCCCAAGACAGGGGCTAATCAGCCCCAGCATTTT.

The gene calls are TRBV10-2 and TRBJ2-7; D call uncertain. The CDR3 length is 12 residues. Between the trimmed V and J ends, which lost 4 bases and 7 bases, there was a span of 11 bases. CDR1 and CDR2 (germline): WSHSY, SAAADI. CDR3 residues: CASSVGFDEQYF. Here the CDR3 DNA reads TGCGCCAGCAGTGTAGGGTTCGATGAGCAGTACTTC.

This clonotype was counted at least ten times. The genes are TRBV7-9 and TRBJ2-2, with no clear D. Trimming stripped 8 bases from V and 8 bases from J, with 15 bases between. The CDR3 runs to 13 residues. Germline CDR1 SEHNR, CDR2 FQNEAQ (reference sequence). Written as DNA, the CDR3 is TGTGCCAGCGAGCCCTTGGAGACAGGGGAGCTGTTTTTT. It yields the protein CASEPLETGELFF.

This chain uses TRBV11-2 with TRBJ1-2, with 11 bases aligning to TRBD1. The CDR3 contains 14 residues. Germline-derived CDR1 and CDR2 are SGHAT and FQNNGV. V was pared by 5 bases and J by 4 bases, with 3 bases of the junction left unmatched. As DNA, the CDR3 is TGTGCCAGCAGCCGCGGGACAGGGGGCTATGGCTACACCTTC. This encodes CASSRGTGGYGYTF. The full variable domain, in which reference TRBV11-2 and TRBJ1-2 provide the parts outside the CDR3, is EAGVAQSPRYKIIEKRQSVAFWCNPISGHATLYWYQQILGQGPKLLIQFQNNGVVDDSQLPKDRFSAERLKGVDSTLKIQPAKLEDSAVYLCASSRGTGGYGYTFGSGTRLTVV.

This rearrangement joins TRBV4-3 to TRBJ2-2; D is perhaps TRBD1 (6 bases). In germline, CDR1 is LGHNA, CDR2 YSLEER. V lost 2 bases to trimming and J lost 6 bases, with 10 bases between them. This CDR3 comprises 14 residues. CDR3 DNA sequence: TGCGCCAGCAGCCAAAGCACAGGGTCCGGGGAGCTGTTTTTT. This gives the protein CASSQSTGSGELFF.

DNA of the CDR3: TGTGCCAGCAGCCTACAGGGCAACGAGGAGGATACGCAGTATTTT. The encoded protein is CASSLQGNEEDTQYF. J is TRBJ2-3 and V is TRBV11-2; D might be TRBD1 (6 bases). The V gene's germline CDR1 is SGHAT and CDR2 FQNNGV. V gave up 5 bases and J gave up 6 bases, with 18 bases separating them. The CDR3 has 15 amino acids.

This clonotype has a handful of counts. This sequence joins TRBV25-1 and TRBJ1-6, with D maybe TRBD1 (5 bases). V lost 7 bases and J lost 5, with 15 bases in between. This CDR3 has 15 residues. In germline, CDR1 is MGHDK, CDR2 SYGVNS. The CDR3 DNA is TGTGCCAGCAAGGGGTACGGGTTAGATAATTCACCCCTCCACTTT. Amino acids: CASKGYGLDNSPLHF.

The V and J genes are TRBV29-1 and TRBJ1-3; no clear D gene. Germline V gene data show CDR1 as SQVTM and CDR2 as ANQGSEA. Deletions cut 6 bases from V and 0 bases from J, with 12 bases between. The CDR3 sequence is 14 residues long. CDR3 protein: CSVAIGRSGNTIYF. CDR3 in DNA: TGCAGCGTCGCAATCGGACGCTCTGGAAACACCATATATTTT.

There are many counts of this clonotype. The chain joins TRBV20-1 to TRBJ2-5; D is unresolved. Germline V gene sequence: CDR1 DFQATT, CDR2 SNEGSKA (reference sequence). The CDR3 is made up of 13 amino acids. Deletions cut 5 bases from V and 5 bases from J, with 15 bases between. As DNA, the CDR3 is TGCAGTGCTCCACTCCCTAGTGTCGAGACCCAGTACTTC. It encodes CSAPLPSVETQYF.

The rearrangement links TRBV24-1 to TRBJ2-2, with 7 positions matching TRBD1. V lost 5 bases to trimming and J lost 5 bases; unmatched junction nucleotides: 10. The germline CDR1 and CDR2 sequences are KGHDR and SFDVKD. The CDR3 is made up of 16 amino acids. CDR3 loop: CATSGRQGQVTGELFF. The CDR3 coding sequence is TGTGCCACCAGTGGGCGACAGGGTCAAGTAACCGGGGAGCTGTTTTTT.

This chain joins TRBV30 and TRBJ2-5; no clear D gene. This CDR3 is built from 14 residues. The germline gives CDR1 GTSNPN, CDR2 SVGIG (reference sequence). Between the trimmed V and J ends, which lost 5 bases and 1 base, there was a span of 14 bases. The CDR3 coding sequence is TGTGCCTGGGACGCCGCCCTAGTCCAAGAGACCCAGTACTTC. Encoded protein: CAWDAALVQETQYF.